The 10 T cell receptor beta chains listed next were all sequenced from one sample in a study of OX40 agonist ivuxolimab in advanced cancers. The table came from immunoSEQ multiplex PCR; TCRdb's copy has only in-frame clones and leaves some out. The repertoire holds about 48,000 clones, 83% seen once, with 0.95% to 1.5% in the top ten. The material was CD4+ or CD8+ T cells sorted from blood, obtained in a trial of the OX40 agonist ivuxolimab. These receptors were collected from an adult with an advanced solid tumor such as melanoma, head and neck, liver or kidney cancer.

This clone was recorded a few times. The V gene is TRBV30, the J gene TRBJ2-2; 8 bases match TRBD1. The germline gives CDR1 GTSNPN, CDR2 SVGIG (reference sequence). The CDR3 totals 15 residues. The junction had 15 bases not matched to a gene; V was cut back by 8 bases and J by 7 bases. CDR3 sequence reads: CAGNSPRGRVGELFF. The CDR3 DNA reads TGTGCCGGGAACTCCCCCAGGGGGCGGGTCGGGGAGCTGTTTTTT.

The chain links TRBV6-1 to TRBJ1-2; 9 bases align to TRBD1. CDR1 MNHNS and CDR2 SASEGT come from the germline V gene. V was pared by 8 bases and J by 5 bases, with 3 bases of the junction left unmatched. CDR3 length: 12 residues. The chain's CDR3 is CASRDRAYGYTF. For the CDR3, the DNA is TGTGCCAGCCGGGACAGGGCTTATGGCTACACCTTC.

This clone was seen a handful of times. The chain combines TRBV11-3 with TRBJ1-1; D is unclear. Trimming removed 0 bases at V and 7 bases at J, with 6 bases between. Germline V lookup: CDR1 SGHNT, CDR2 YENEEA. This CDR3 contains 12 residues. CDR3 amino acids: CASSLDRNEAFF. CDR3 coding DNA: TGTGCCAGCAGCTTAGACAGAAATGAAGCTTTCTTT.

The chain links TRBV9 to TRBJ2-6; no clear D. This CDR3 has 14 amino acids. Germline assignment: CDR1 SGDLS and CDR2 YYNGEE. Trimming stripped 4 bases from V and 3 bases from J, with 8 bases between. The CDR3: CASSLGGGANVLTF. The CDR3 bases are TGTGCCAGCAGCCTCGGTGGTGGGGCCAACGTCCTGACTTTC.

This clone was detected only once. The CDR3 region is CASSRVGGRTDTQYF. CDR3 DNA sequence: TGTGCCAGCAGCCGAGTGGGGGGCAGGACAGATACGCAGTATTTT. The chain is built from TRBV7-3 and TRBJ2-3; perhaps D is TRBD1 or TRBD2 (6 bases each). Trimming stripped 5 bases from V and 3 bases from J, with 15 bases between. The CDR3 is 15 amino acids. The germline V gene encodes CDR1 SGHTA and CDR2 FQGTGA.

V and J are TRBV4-3 and TRBJ2-1; D is uncertain. V dropped 0 bases and J dropped 7 bases, with 13 bases sitting between them. CDR1 is LGHNA, CDR2 YSLEER, per germline. CDR3 length equals 15 residues. The CDR3 DNA reads TGCGCCAGCAGCCAAGATCGTCAAAGATTAAATGAGCAGTTCTTC. Translating it yields CASSQDRQRLNEQFF.

The V and J genes are TRBV18 and TRBJ2-7; 10 nucleotides match TRBD1. CDR3 length: 14 residues. Germline assignment: CDR1 KGHSH and CDR2 LQKENI. After removal of 3 bases from V and 6 bases from J, the junction contained 5 bases not matched to a gene. The CDR3, as DNA: TGTGCCAGCTCACCGCGGGACAGGGGAAGCGAGCAGTACTTC. It is translated as CASSPRDRGSEQYF. The full variable domain, completed using reference TRBV18 and TRBJ2-7, is NAGVMQNPRHLVRRRGQEARLRCSPMKGHSHVYWYRQLPEEGLKFMVYLQKENIIDESGMPKERFSAEFPKEGPSILRIQQVVRGDSAAYFCASSPRDRGSEQYFGPGTRLTVT.

The chain combines TRBV7-2 with TRBJ1-6; maybe TRBD1 (5 bases). V gave up 1 base and J gave up 9 bases, with 13 bases separating them. Per the germline V gene, CDR1 is SGHTA and CDR2 is FQGNSA. The CDR3 has 15 amino acids. CDR3 in amino acids: CASSLVTGFFSPLHF. For the CDR3, the DNA is TGTGCCAGCAGCTTAGTCACAGGTTTTTTTTCACCCCTCCACTTT.

V and J are TRBV2 and TRBJ1-5, with D possibly TRBD1 on 5 matching bases. Germline CDR1 SNHLY, CDR2 FYNNEI. The CDR3 consists of 12 residues. Trimming took off 4 bases at V and 4 bases at J, with 5 bases between the two ends. CDR3 sequence reads: CASSGTNQPQHF. CDR3 nucleotide sequence: TGTGCCAGCAGTGGGACAAATCAGCCCCAGCATTTT.

The chain uses TRBV11-3 and TRBJ2-1; TRBD2 matches at 7 bases. V was clipped by 4 bases and J by 3 bases; unmatched bases: 3. CDR1 and CDR2 (germline): SGHNT, YENEEA. The CDR3 length is 14 residues. The CDR3 region has the DNA TGTGCCAGCAGCTCGACTAGCCTCTACAATGAGCAGTTCTTC. Residues: CASSSTSLYNEQFF.